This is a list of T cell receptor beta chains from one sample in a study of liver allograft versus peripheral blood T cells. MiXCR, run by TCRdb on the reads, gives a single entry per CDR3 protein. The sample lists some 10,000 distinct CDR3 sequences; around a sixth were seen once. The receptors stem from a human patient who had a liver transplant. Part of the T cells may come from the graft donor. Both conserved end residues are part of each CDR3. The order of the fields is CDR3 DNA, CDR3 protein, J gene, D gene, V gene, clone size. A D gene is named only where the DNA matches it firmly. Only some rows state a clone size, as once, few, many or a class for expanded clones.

TGTGCCAGCAGCCTAAAGGCGGTGGAGCTGTTTTTT CASSLKAVELFF TRBJ2-2 - TRBV7-9 few
TGTGCCAGCAGCTCGACAGGGAATCAGCCCCAGCATTTT CASSSTGNQPQHF TRBJ1-5 TRBD1 TRBV7-9 -
TGTGCCAGCAGTGGGGACACCTACGAGCAGTACTTC CASSGDTYEQYF TRBJ2-7 - TRBV6-1 -
TGCAGTGCTAGAGAGGCGGGGGACGGTGGCTACACCTTC CSAREAGDGGYTF TRBJ1-2 - TRBV20-1 -
TGCAGTGCCCCCAGGGGTGGGTACACTGAAGCTTTCTTT CSAPRGGYTEAFF TRBJ1-1 - TRBV20-1 few
TGTGCCAGCAGTCCCCAGACCCTGAAGGGGGGGCAGTATTTT CASSPQTLKGGQYF TRBJ2-3 - TRBV27 many
TGTGCCAGCAGCTTACGACAGGGGGCGGGGGCCAACGTCCTGACTTTC CASSLRQGAGANVLTF TRBJ2-6 TRBD1 TRBV7-2 medium-sized
TGCAGTGCTAGAACGGGGGGGTCTAGCAATCAGCCCCAGCATTTT CSARTGGSSNQPQHF TRBJ1-5 - TRBV20-1 -
TGTGCCTGGACCGGTTCGTGGGACAGGGGCCGCTCACCCCTCCACTTT CAWTGSWDRGRSPLHF TRBJ1-6 TRBD1 TRBV30 -
TGTGCCAGCAGTTACTCGGCCCAGTCCTACGAGCAGTACTTC CASSYSAQSYEQYF TRBJ2-7 - TRBV6-5 medium-sized
TGTGCCAGCAGTTTTCAGCGCTATGGCTACACCTTC CASSFQRYGYTF TRBJ1-2 - TRBV12-3/TRBV12-4 -
TGTGCCAGCAGCTCCAGACAGGGCCCGGGTTCACCCCTCCACTTT CASSSRQGPGSPLHF TRBJ1-6 TRBD1 TRBV7-9 few
TGTGCCAGCTCACTGGACATGCCCAATGAAAAACTGTTTTTT CASSLDMPNEKLFF TRBJ1-4 - TRBV18 medium-sized
TGTGCCAGCAGTGCCAACACAGGCAGTTGGGAGACCCAGTACTTC CASSANTGSWETQYF TRBJ2-5 - TRBV6-5 many
TGTGCCAGTAGTATCTGGACTAGCGGGGGCTGGAATGAGCAGTTCTTC CASSIWTSGGWNEQFF TRBJ2-1 TRBD2 TRBV19 few
TGTGCCAGCAGCGGACAGGGGGCCTTTAATTCACCCCTCCACTTT CASSGQGAFNSPLHF TRBJ1-6 TRBD1 TRBV9 -
TGTGCCAGCAGCCCCGAGAGTTGGGATGAAAAACTGTTTTTT CASSPESWDEKLFF TRBJ1-4 - TRBV6-6 many
TGTGCCATCAGTGAGGTAGACAAGACTAACTATGGCTACACCTTC CAISEVDKTNYGYTF TRBJ1-2 - TRBV10-3 medium-sized
TGTGCCAGCAGCTTGGTGGGCGGGGGGAGCACAGATACGCAGTATTTT CASSLVGGGSTDTQYF TRBJ2-3 TRBD2 TRBV5-4 -
TGTGCCAGTAGTATCTCTCCGGCACCCCAAGGACCCCAGCATTTT CASSISPAPQGPQHF TRBJ1-5 - TRBV19 many
TGTGCCTGGAGTACAGGTTCTGGCTACACCTTC CAWSTGSGYTF TRBJ1-2 - TRBV30 -
TGTGCCAGCAGCCGGAGGAGTGCTAATGAAAAACTGTTTTTT CASSRRSANEKLFF TRBJ1-4 - TRBV6-5 medium-sized
TGTGCCAGCAGCTTTCAGGCAGGGGAAAACACCGGGGAGCTGTTTTTT CASSFQAGENTGELFF TRBJ2-2 - TRBV7-2 many
TGCAGTGCTAGGGGATGGGGGACAGGGCGAGATGAAAAACTGTTTTTT CSARGWGTGRDEKLFF TRBJ1-4 TRBD1 TRBV20-1 -
TGTGCCAGCAGTTACTCCTCCCGGGGGTCTCTGAACACTGAAGCTTTCTTT CASSYSSRGSLNTEAFF TRBJ1-1 - TRBV6-5 -
TGTGCCAGCAGTTTCAGACGTGAAGCTTTCTTT CASSFRREAFF TRBJ1-1 - TRBV12-3/TRBV12-4 few
TGCAGTGCTAGAGGGCAGGGGCGCACTGAAGCTTTCTTT CSARGQGRTEAFF TRBJ1-1 - TRBV20-1 -
TGTGCCAGCAGCGAACAGGGTATTGAGCAGTACTTC CASSEQGIEQYF TRBJ2-7 - TRBV7-2 -
TGTGCCAGTAGTATGGGCAGCCCTTTGAACACTGAAGCTTTCTTT CASSMGSPLNTEAFF TRBJ1-1 - TRBV19 medium-sized
TGCAGTGCCCGGACAGGGAGGGGTGAAAAACTGTTTTTT CSARTGRGEKLFF TRBJ1-4 TRBD1 TRBV20-1 -
TGTGCCAGCAGCCCGCCCGGGGGTGGTGAAAAACTGTTTTTT CASSPPGGGEKLFF TRBJ1-4 - TRBV7-9 few
TGTGCCAGCTCGGGACTAGCGGGGGCACAAGAGACCCAGTACTTC CASSGLAGAQETQYF TRBJ2-5 TRBD2 TRBV6-2/TRBV6-3 -
TGTGCCAGCAGCTTTAAGGGGGGAGACGAGCAGTACTTC CASSFKGGDEQYF TRBJ2-7 - TRBV7-2 -
TGTGCCAGCAGTCTAAGTACTAGCGGTTCCGAGCAGTACTTC CASSLSTSGSEQYF TRBJ2-7 TRBD2 TRBV6-5 few
TGTGCCAGCAGTGGAGGACAGGGAAGATCACCCCTCCACTTT CASSGGQGRSPLHF TRBJ1-6 TRBD1 TRBV12-3/TRBV12-4 few
TGTGCCAGCTCGGCGGGACAGGGAATTTCCACTGAAGCTTTCTTT CASSAGQGISTEAFF TRBJ1-1 TRBD1 TRBV18 medium-sized
TGTGCCAGCATGACTCAGGGGGGGGACACCATATATTTT CASMTQGGDTIYF TRBJ1-3 TRBD1 TRBV27 medium-sized
TGTGCCAGCAGTTACTCGACGACATTGGGTAATTCACCCCTCCACTTT CASSYSTTLGNSPLHF TRBJ1-6 - TRBV28 -
TGTGCCAGCAGCTCCCCATTGTACCAAGAGACCCAGTACTTC CASSSPLYQETQYF TRBJ2-5 - TRBV5-6 few
TGTGCCAGCAGCAGACAGTTAGCCACTGAAGCTTTCTTT CASSRQLATEAFF TRBJ1-1 - TRBV11-2 -
TGTGCCTGTACAGGGTATGGCTACACCTTC CACTGYGYTF TRBJ1-2 - TRBV30 -
TGTGCCATCTCCTCCGGCAACGGGGCGGGCACAGATACGCAGTATTTT CAISSGNGAGTDTQYF TRBJ2-3 - TRBV10-3 -
TGTGCCAGTAGTCCGACAGGGGGACCATACAATGAGCAGTTCTTC CASSPTGGPYNEQFF TRBJ2-1 TRBD1 TRBV19 -
TGTGCCAGCAGCTTCCGGACTACCGTAAATTACGAGCAGTACTTC CASSFRTTVNYEQYF TRBJ2-7 - TRBV7-2 few
TGTGCCATCAGTGGGGGGGGCACAGATACGCAGTATTTT CAISGGGTDTQYF TRBJ2-3 - TRBV10-3 -
TGCAGCGTTATTTTGGTTTACAATGAGCAGTTCTTC CSVILVYNEQFF TRBJ2-1 - TRBV29-1 few
TGCGCCAGCAGCCCCGGACAGGCAACTAATGAAAAACTGTTTTTT CASSPGQATNEKLFF TRBJ1-4 TRBD1 TRBV10-1 -
TGTGCCAGCAGCCCCTCCGGCCAACACACTGAAGCTTTCTTT CASSPSGQHTEAFF TRBJ1-1 - TRBV6-6 medium-sized
TGTGCCAGCAGTTACTCAGGACCCGGGAGCAATCAGCCCCAGCATTTT CASSYSGPGSNQPQHF TRBJ1-5 - TRBV6-5 few
TGTGCCAGCAGCCCGGACGGAAACTATGGCTACACCTTC CASSPDGNYGYTF TRBJ1-2 - TRBV7-2 medium-sized
TGTGCCAGTAGTAATTTGAGGGGGTCGGCGACGTACGAGCAGTACTTC CASSNLRGSATYEQYF TRBJ2-7 - TRBV19 medium-sized
TGTGCCAGCGTAGAAGGTAACAATCAGCCCCAGCATTTT CASVEGNNQPQHF TRBJ1-5 - TRBV6-1 medium-sized
TGTGCCAGCACCTACGGCGGGGGGCCAGATACGCAGTATTTT CASTYGGGPDTQYF TRBJ2-3 TRBD2 TRBV6-2/TRBV6-3 few
TGCAGTGCGTTACCGGGACAGGTTCAAGAGACCCAGTACTTC CSALPGQVQETQYF TRBJ2-5 TRBD1 TRBV20-1 -
TGTGCCAGCAGCCCAGGACTAGCAGGAGAGACCCAGTACTTC CASSPGLAGETQYF TRBJ2-5 TRBD2 TRBV7-3 -
TGTGCCAGCAGCACACTTGAGGGACCCTACGAGCAGTACTTC CASSTLEGPYEQYF TRBJ2-7 - TRBV6-1 medium-sized
TGTGCCAGTAGTGTGAATGACTATGGCTACACCTTC CASSVNDYGYTF TRBJ1-2 - TRBV19 medium-sized
TGTGCCAGCAGCCTCCGTGACACCGGGGAGCTGTTTTTT CASSLRDTGELFF TRBJ2-2 - TRBV7-3 -
TGTGCCAGCAGTCCCGGATGGGGTGAGCAGTTCTTC CASSPGWGEQFF TRBJ2-1 - TRBV12-3/TRBV12-4 -
TGCAGTGCTAGAGAGACTCGGGGCTACACCTTC CSARETRGYTF TRBJ1-2 - TRBV20-1 -